The 2 T cell receptor beta chains below come from one sample, sequenced in a study of OX40 agonist ivuxolimab in advanced cancers. Sequencing used immunoSEQ multiplex PCR; TCRdb keeps in-frame clones, though not all of them. The sample has about 60,000 clones; around nine tenths are singletons. Sequencing used CD4+ or CD8+ T cells sorted from blood, obtained in a trial of the OX40 agonist ivuxolimab. The receptors were sampled from an adult with an advanced solid tumor such as melanoma, head and neck, liver or kidney cancer.

This chain uses TRBV4-3 with TRBJ2-1; D is perhaps TRBD2 (5 bases). The CDR3 spans 14 residues. Trimming cost V 4 bases and J 8 bases, with 15 bases left between them. Germline V CDR1 and CDR2: LGHNA, YSLEER. As DNA, the CDR3 is TGCGCCAGCAGCCGGAGGATACTCATCGATGAGCAGTTCTTC. It specifies CASSRRILIDEQFF.

The rearrangement links TRBV19 to TRBJ1-2, with 9 bases lining up with TRBD1. The CDR3 consists of 15 residues. CDR1 LNHDA and CDR2 SQIVND come from the germline V gene (reference sequence). The V segment lost 5 bases and the J segment 5 bases; nucleotides outside the gene matches: 9. CDR3 loop: CASSLRQGVGYGYTF. In DNA, the CDR3 is TGTGCCAGTAGTCTCCGACAGGGGGTAGGGTATGGCTACACCTTC.